This T cell receptor beta chain was documented in a study of cytomegalovirus exposure and HLA in healthy donors. Points from the study as a whole: The study reported that TCR beta sequences accurately predicted HLA-A and HLA-B alleles in most subjects.

Unrecorded immune exposure was likely among donors, who were nominally healthy when sampled. Primers for the PCR totalled 60 Vbeta and 13 Jbeta. Using immunoSEQ multiplex PCR, the repertoire was profiled, and TCRdb retains in-frame clones only, with some absent. The table records over 120,000 clones, more than 75% of them present only once. V shed 1 base and J shed 2 bases, with 9 bases lying between them. CDR1 SGHRS and CDR2 YFSETQ come from the germline V gene. This CDR3 region has 14 residues. Details on this clone: Antigen specificity is unknown.

The TCR was taken from a female donor in good health and CMV-seronegative. The chain links TRBV5-1 to TRBJ1-1; D is ambiguous. Specimen: PBMCs. Here the CDR3 DNA reads TGCGCCAGCAGCTTGTACAGCAAAAACACTGAAGCTTTCTTT. Translating gives CASSLYSKNTEAFF.